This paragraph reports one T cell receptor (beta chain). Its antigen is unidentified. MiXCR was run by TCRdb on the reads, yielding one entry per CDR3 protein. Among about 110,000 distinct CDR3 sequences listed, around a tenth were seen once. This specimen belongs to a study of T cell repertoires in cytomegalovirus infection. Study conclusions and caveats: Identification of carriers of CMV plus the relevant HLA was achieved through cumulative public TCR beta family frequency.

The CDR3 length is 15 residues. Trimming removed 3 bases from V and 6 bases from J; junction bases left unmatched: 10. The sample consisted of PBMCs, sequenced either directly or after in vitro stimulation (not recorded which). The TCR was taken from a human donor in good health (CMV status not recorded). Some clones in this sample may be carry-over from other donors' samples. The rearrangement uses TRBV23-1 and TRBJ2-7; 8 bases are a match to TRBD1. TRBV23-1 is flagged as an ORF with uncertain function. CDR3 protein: CASSHQPGQVCEQYV. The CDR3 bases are TGCGCCAGCAGTCATCAACCGGGACAGGTCTGCGAGCAGTACGTC.